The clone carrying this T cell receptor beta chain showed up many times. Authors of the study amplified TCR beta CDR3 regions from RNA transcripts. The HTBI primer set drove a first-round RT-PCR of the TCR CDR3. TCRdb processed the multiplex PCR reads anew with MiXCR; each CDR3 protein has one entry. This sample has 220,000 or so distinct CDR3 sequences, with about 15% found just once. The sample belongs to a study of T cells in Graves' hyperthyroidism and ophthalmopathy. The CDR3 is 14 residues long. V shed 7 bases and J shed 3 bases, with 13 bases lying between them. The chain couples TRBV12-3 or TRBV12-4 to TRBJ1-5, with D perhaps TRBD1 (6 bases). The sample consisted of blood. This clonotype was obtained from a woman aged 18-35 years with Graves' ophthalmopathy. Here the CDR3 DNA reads TGTGCCAGCACCCTAGGGACATTCAATCAGCCCCAGCATTTT. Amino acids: CASTLGTFNQPQHF.